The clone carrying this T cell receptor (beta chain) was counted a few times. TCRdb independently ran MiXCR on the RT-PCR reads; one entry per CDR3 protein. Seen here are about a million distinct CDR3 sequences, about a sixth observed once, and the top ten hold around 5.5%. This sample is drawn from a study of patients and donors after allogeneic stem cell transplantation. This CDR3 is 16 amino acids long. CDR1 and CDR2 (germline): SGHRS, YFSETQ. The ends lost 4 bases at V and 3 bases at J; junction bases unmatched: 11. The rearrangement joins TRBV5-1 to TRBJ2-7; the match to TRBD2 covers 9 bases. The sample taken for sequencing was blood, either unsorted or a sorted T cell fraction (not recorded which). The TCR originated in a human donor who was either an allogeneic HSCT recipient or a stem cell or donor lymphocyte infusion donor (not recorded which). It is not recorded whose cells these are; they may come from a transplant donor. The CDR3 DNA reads TGCGCCAGCAGCCCTGATGGAGCGGGAGGCCTCTACGAGCAGTACTTC. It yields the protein CASSPDGAGGLYEQYF.